This entry lists 26 T cell receptor beta chains sequenced from one sample in a study of Ad26.COV2.S vaccination and SARS-CoV-2 variants. Treatment noted: 15 to 20 received Ad26.COV2.S at low or high dose, single or two shots; about five received placebo; per-sample allocation not given. The samples were gathered on day 63 after the first injection of vaccine or placebo. Clones were read by immunoSEQ multiplex PCR, and TCRdb kept only the in-frame ones, dropping some. The sample consists of about 480,000 clones, around 88% of them appearing once. Specimen: peripheral blood, collected in a trial of Ad26.COV2.S vaccine versus placebo. These TCRs come from a person aged 18-65 years who received the Ad26.COV2.S COVID-19 vaccine or a placebo.

The chain carries TRBV6-2 or TRBV6-3 and TRBJ1-5, with unresolved D. The length of the CDR3 is 15 residues. Per the germline V gene, CDR1 is MNHEY and CDR2 is SVGEGT. The V gene lost 6 bases and the J gene lost 4 bases, with 16 bases spanning the gap. In nucleotides, the CDR3 is TGTGCCAGCAGCCCCCAGAGAGGGCCAAATCAGCCCCAGCATTTT. This encodes CASSPQRGPNQPQHF.

Worth noting for this clone: The same CDR3 arises from other DNA sequences in this sample as well. CDR3 sequence: CASRDSLNTEAFF. The CDR3 nucleotides are TGTGCCAGTCGGGACAGCCTGAACACTGAAGCTTTCTTT. The genes are TRBV28 and TRBJ1-1; 7 nucleotides agree with TRBD1. This CDR3 region has 13 residues. V lost 9 bases and J lost 0; bases outside the gene matches: 4. Per germline, CDR1 MDHEN and CDR2 SYDVKM.

V gene TRBV27 combines with J gene TRBJ2-7; D is unresolved. The CDR3 extends over 14 amino acids. V was shortened by 7 bases and J by 2 bases, with 15 bases between the two germline ends. From germline, CDR1 is MNHEY and CDR2 SMNVEV (reference sequence). The CDR3 region has the DNA TGTGCCAGCAAGGTGGGTCGGTACGCCTACGAGCAGTACTTC. Encoded protein: CASKVGRYAYEQYF.

The chain has TRBV28 and TRBJ2-7; no clear D. V was cut by 5 bases and J by 6 bases, with 5 bases left in between. Germline values: CDR1 MDHEN, CDR2 SYDVKM. The CDR3 is 10 amino acids. CDR3 DNA: TGTGCCAGCAGTACGGGCGAGCAGTACTTC. Translation: CASSTGEQYF.

J is TRBJ2-7 and V is TRBV11-2; D unresolved. CDR3 length: 10 residues. Trimming removed 2 bases at V and 5 bases at J, with 1 base between. CDR1 and CDR2 (germline): SGHAT, FQNNGV. In DNA, the CDR3 is TGTGCCAGCAGCTTAAACGAGCAGTACTTC. Its translation is CASSLNEQYF.

This clone was observed a single time. This sequence joins TRBV6-4 and TRBJ1-3, with D unclear. Germline CDR1 MRHNA, CDR2 SNTAGT. With 4 bases removed from V and 3 bases from J, the gap between germline ends came to 16 bases. This CDR3 spans 16 amino acids. The DNA for the CDR3 is TGTGCCAGCAGTGCCCACTCGAACACGTGTGGAAACACCATATATTTT. Translation: CASSAHSNTCGNTIYF.

The rearrangement joins TRBV24-1 to TRBJ2-1, with 8 bases fitting TRBD2. Trimming removed 5 bases from V and 7 bases from J; junction bases left unmatched: 18. Germline assignment: CDR1 KGHDR and CDR2 SFDVKD. This CDR3 region has 18 residues. The CDR3 region has the DNA TGTGCCACCAGTGGAGGTGGGACGGGAGGGGGGGTTTGGAATGAGCAGTTCTTC. It encodes CATSGGGTGGGVWNEQFF.

CDR3 in DNA: TGTGCCAGCAGCTTAGTACAGGGTATCGGCTACACCTTC. The encoded protein is CASSLVQGIGYTF. V usage is TRBV7-8 and J usage is TRBJ1-2; D is perhaps TRBD1 (6 bases). This CDR3 contains 13 residues. Per germline, CDR1 SGHVS and CDR2 FQNEAQ. V was trimmed by 1 base and J by 8 bases, leaving 11 bases between them. Complete variable domain (other parts from reference TRBV7-8 and TRBJ1-2): GAGVSQSPRYKVAKRGQDVALRCDPISGHVSLFWYQQALGQGPEFLTYFQNEAQLDKSGLPSDRFFAERPEGSVSTLKIQRTQQEDSAVYLCASSLVQGIGYTFGSGTRLTVV.

The chain has TRBV28 and TRBJ2-1, with D uncertain. Germline V CDR1 and CDR2: MDHEN, SYDVKM. The V end was cut by 10 bases, the J end by 13 bases, with 17 bases between. The CDR3 covers 11 residues. As DNA, the CDR3 is TGTGCCACCCAGATAGTCTCTGAACAGTTCTTC. This encodes CATQIVSEQFF.

The chain recombines TRBV21-1 with TRBJ2-7; the table's D call TRBD2 went unverified against the DNA. TRBV21-1 is labeled a pseudogene. The CDR3 contains 14 residues. The CDR3 loop is CATPGLAGPYEQYF. The CDR3, as DNA: TGTGCCACCCCGGGACTAGCGGGACCCTACGAGCAGTACTTC.

The rearrangement joins TRBV11-1 to TRBJ2-1; possibly TRBD1 for D (6 bases). Trimming stripped 5 bases from V and 9 bases from J, with 17 bases between. Germline V gene lookup returns CDR1 SGHAT and CDR2 FQDESV (reference sequence). This CDR3 has 14 residues. CDR3 nucleotide sequence: TGTGCCAGCAGCCCGACACAGGGTAAAAGTGAGCAGTTCTTC. Translating it yields CASSPTQGKSEQFF.

With respect to this clone: Other DNA sequences within the sample encode an identical CDR3. The rearrangement uses TRBV5-1 and TRBJ1-2; D remains ambiguous. CDR1 SGHRS and CDR2 YFSETQ come from the germline V gene. The V end was cut by 0 bases, the J end by 3 bases, with 6 bases between. The CDR3 is 13 amino acids. Written as DNA, the CDR3 is TGCGCCAGCAGCTTGGGATTGGACTATGGCTACACCTTC. As protein: CASSLGLDYGYTF.

The CDR3 region has the DNA TGTGCCAGCAACCACAAAACAGCTTACAATGAGCAGTTCTTC. This gives the protein CASNHKTAYNEQFF. This chain uses TRBV11-2 with TRBJ2-1; no clear D. The CDR3 spans 14 residues. Germline loops: CDR1 SGHAT, CDR2 FQNNGV. V lost 7 bases, J lost 4 bases, and 14 bases lay in between.

The chain employs TRBV28 and TRBJ2-2, with D perhaps matching TRBD1 (6 bases). Germline CDR1 is MDHEN and CDR2 is SYDVKM. The length of the CDR3 is 16 residues. V was trimmed by 1 base and J by 0 bases, leaving 9 bases between them. The chain's CDR3 is CASSLLAGANTGELFF. The CDR3 DNA sequence: TGTGCCAGCAGTTTATTGGCAGGGGCGAACACCGGGGAGCTGTTTTTT.

The chain links TRBV6-5 to TRBJ1-5, with 8 bases fitting TRBD1. Germline lookup yields CDR1 MNHEY and CDR2 SVGAGI. The CDR3 covers 15 residues. The V and J ends lost 6 bases and 0 bases, in that order; junction bases with no gene match: 4. CDR3 residues: CASSKDRGSNQPQHF. DNA of the CDR3: TGTGCCAGCAGCAAAGACAGGGGTAGCAATCAGCCCCAGCATTTT.

This chain joins TRBV28 and TRBJ2-1; a weak D match, TRBD1 (6 bases). V was cut by 7 bases and J by 5 bases, with 21 bases left in between. Per the germline V gene, CDR1 is MDHEN and CDR2 is SYDVKM. The CDR3 is 16 residues long. DNA for the CDR3: TGTGCCAGCACCGATGGGGGTCTCCAGGGGAACAATGAGCAGTTCTTC. Amino acids: CASTDGGLQGNNEQFF.

The genes are TRBV6-1 and TRBJ1-1; tentative D call: TRBD1 (5 bases). CDR1 is MNHNS, CDR2 SASEGT, per germline. This CDR3 has 13 residues. With 3 bases removed from V and 7 bases from J, the gap between germline ends came to 12 bases. The CDR3: CASSESRVGEAFF. Here the CDR3 DNA reads TGTGCCAGCAGTGAGTCCAGGGTAGGTGAAGCTTTCTTT.

The chain recombines TRBV29-1 with TRBJ2-1; tentative D call: TRBD2 (6 bases). CDR1 is SQVTM and CDR2 is ANQGSEA in the germline V gene. CDR3 length: 12 residues. V was cut by 4 bases and J by 8 bases, with 12 bases left in between. The DNA of the CDR3 is TGCAGCGTTGCGGAGGGATTCGATGAGCAGTTCTTC. Translated, it gives CSVAEGFDEQFF.

This chain connects TRBV5-1 to TRBJ2-3; 11 bases fit TRBD1. The CDR3 covers 16 residues. CDR1 SGHRS and CDR2 YFSETQ come from the germline V gene. With 2 bases clipped from V and 3 bases from J, the junction kept 5 bases outside the gene matches. The CDR3 reads CASSFQDRGLTDTQYF. DNA of the CDR3: TGCGCCAGCAGCTTTCAGGACAGGGGGCTGACAGATACGCAGTATTTT.

V usage is TRBV4-3 and J usage is TRBJ2-7; D might be TRBD1 (6 bases). CDR1 and CDR2 (germline): LGHNA, YSLEER. Trimming left V 4 bases short and J 4 bases short, with 17 bases between. The CDR3 covers 15 residues. The CDR3 region is CASSPRRTVKYEQYF. CDR3 sequence (DNA): TGCGCCAGCAGCCCCCGCCGGACAGTGAAATACGAGCAGTACTTC.

The chain joins TRBV7-3 to TRBJ1-1; D unclear. CDR1 and CDR2 from the germline V gene are SGHTA and FQGTGA. This CDR3 region has 13 residues. Trimming pared 2 bases from V and 2 bases from J, leaving 6 bases between. This CDR3 is CASSLLGNTEAFF. For the CDR3, the DNA is TGTGCCAGCAGCTTACTGGGTAACACTGAAGCTTTCTTT. Full variable domain (missing parts from reference TRBV7-3 and TRBJ1-1): GAGVSQTPSNKVTEKGKYVELRCDPISGHTALYWYRQSLGQGPEFLIYFQGTGAADDSGLPNDRFFAVRPEGSVSTLKIQRTERGDSAVYLCASSLLGNTEAFFGQGTRLTVV.

A word on this clone: A much larger clone differs by one base, so this may be a read error. Other DNA sequences within the sample encode an identical CDR3. V usage is TRBV30 and J usage is TRBJ1-2, with a tentative D call TRBD1 (5 bases). CDR3 length: 12 residues. V lost 8 bases, J lost 8 bases, and 18 bases lay in between. The germline V gene has CDR1 GTSNPN and CDR2 SVGIG (reference sequence). CDR3 sequence (DNA): TGTGCCGGCCCCCGGGGCCTGGGGGGCTACACCTTC. Amino acid sequence: CAGPRGLGGYTF.

This chain connects TRBV15 to TRBJ2-3, with TRBD1 identical over 9 bases. The junction had 4 bases not matched to a gene; V was cut back by 3 bases and J by 3 bases. This CDR3 region has 15 residues. Germline V gene sequence: CDR1 LNHNV, CDR2 YYDKDF (reference sequence). The CDR3 DNA sequence: TGTGCCACCAGCAGGGGGACAGGGTTGACAGATACGCAGTATTTT. It specifies CATSRGTGLTDTQYF.

The chain couples TRBV7-2 to TRBJ1-3, with D possibly being TRBD1 (6 bases). There are 17 residues in the CDR3. CDR1 and CDR2 from the germline V gene are SGHTA and FQGNSA. V dropped 5 bases and J dropped 0 bases, with 17 bases sitting between them. CDR3 in amino acids: CASSNDRNTLSGNTIYF. The CDR3, as DNA: TGTGCCAGCAGCAACGACAGGAATACCCTCTCTGGAAACACCATATATTTT.

CDR3 region: CASSYPQGQPQHF. CDR3 DNA sequence: TGTGCCAGCAGTTACCCCCAGGGACAGCCCCAGCATTTT. The rearrangement joins TRBV6-6 to TRBJ1-5; D possibly corresponds to TRBD1 (5 bases). Between the trimmed V and J ends, which lost 2 bases and 7 bases, there was a span of 9 bases. CDR1 is MNHNY and CDR2 is SVGAGI in the germline V gene (reference sequence). This CDR3 contains 13 residues.

The chain has TRBV9 and TRBJ2-1; TRBD2 might be the D (6 bases). Germline V gene sequence: CDR1 SGDLS, CDR2 YYNGEE. This CDR3 region has 16 residues. Trimming stripped 0 bases from V and 2 bases from J, with 12 bases between. In DNA form, the CDR3 reads TGTGCCAGCAGCGTAGCTGGCGGGGTGGCCTACAATGAGCAGTTCTTC. Protein: CASSVAGGVAYNEQFF.